These 9 T cell receptor beta chains were sequenced from one sample in a study of T cells in localized non-small cell lung cancer. Sequenced by immunoSEQ multiplex PCR; TCRdb stores in-frame clones only, minus some. Here the sample spans several thousand clones, about 91% being singletons. This material consisted of peripheral blood mononuclear cells, taken before any cancer treatment. These receptors all stem from an older male donor with stage II lung adenocarcinoma.

The chain combines TRBV7-2 with TRBJ1-1; unclear D gene. CDR1 is SGHTA and CDR2 is FQGNSA in the germline V gene. With 1 base removed from V and 0 bases from J, the gap between germline ends came to 6 bases. The CDR3 extends over 14 amino acids. The CDR3 nucleotides read TGTGCCAGCAGCTTAGGGACGGTGAACACTGAAGCTTTCTTT. Translating gives CASSLGTVNTEAFF.

The chain has TRBV7-2 and TRBJ2-3; no clear D gene. V was cut by 4 bases and J by 2 bases, with 10 bases left in between. Germline loops: CDR1 SGHTA, CDR2 FQGNSA. This CDR3 spans 14 amino acids. The DNA of the CDR3 is TGTGCCAGCAGCTCGAGTAGAATCACAGATACGCAGTATTTT. It translates to CASSSSRITDTQYF.

The chain has TRBV27 and TRBJ1-4; 10 bases line up with TRBD1. There are 21 residues in the CDR3. The V and J ends lost 5 bases and 0 bases, in that order; junction bases with no gene match: 18. Per germline, CDR1 MNHEY and CDR2 SMNVEV (reference sequence). In nucleotides, the CDR3 is TGTGCCAGCAGTCTGACAGGGGGCCCAAGGGGGTTTGTGGCAACTAATGAAAAACTGTTTTTT. Translating gives CASSLTGGPRGFVATNEKLFF.

This chain uses TRBV2 with TRBJ2-1; the D gene could be TRBD1 or TRBD2 (5 bases each). V shed 6 bases and J shed 7 bases, with 13 bases lying between them. The CDR3 covers 13 residues. Germline V gives CDR1 SNHLY, CDR2 FYNNEI. The CDR3 spells CASRRDRGNEQFF. In nucleotides, the CDR3 is TGTGCCAGCAGAAGGGACCGCGGGAATGAGCAGTTCTTC.

The chain uses TRBV6-5 and TRBJ2-7, with D possibly being TRBD1 (6 bases). This CDR3 has 14 amino acids. Germline CDR1 MNHEY, CDR2 SVGAGI. Trimming left V 2 bases short and J 2 bases short, with 10 bases between. CDR3 sequence: CASSYLTGTYEQYF. The CDR3, as DNA: TGTGCCAGCAGTTACCTGACAGGAACCTACGAGCAGTACTTC.

This clone was seen a single time. The rearrangement joins TRBV7-2 to TRBJ2-5; D not resolved. V shed 5 bases and J shed 4 bases, with 17 bases lying between them. The CDR3 spans 15 residues. Germline V gene sequence: CDR1 SGHTA, CDR2 FQGNSA. CDR3 sequence: CASSIGPSIPETQYF. In DNA form, the CDR3 reads TGTGCCAGCAGCATAGGCCCCTCGATCCCAGAGACCCAGTACTTC.

The chain links TRBV7-9 to TRBJ2-1, with TRBD2 matching over 12 bases. The length of the CDR3 is 18 residues. V was clipped by 2 bases and J by 4 bases; unmatched bases: 9. Germline values: CDR1 SEHNR, CDR2 FQNEAQ (reference sequence). The CDR3, as DNA: TGTGCCAGCAGCTTACGTTCCCTAGCGGGGGGGAAATACAATGAGCAGTTCTTC. Translation gives CASSLRSLAGGKYNEQFF.

This rearrangement joins TRBV7-9 to TRBJ2-5; TRBD2 aligns across 9 bases. CDR1 is SEHNR and CDR2 is FQNEAQ in the germline V gene (reference sequence). The J segment lost 2 bases and the V segment lost 2 bases, leaving 15 bases of the junction unmatched. The CDR3 is 19 residues long. The CDR3 coding sequence is TGTGCCAGCAGCTTATTTAGGAGCGGGGGGACCAGACCTCAAGAGACCCAGTACTTC. Translated, it gives CASSLFRSGGTRPQETQYF.

The rearrangement links TRBV6-6 to TRBJ2-1; no firm D call. The CDR3 sequence is 13 residues long. Trimming stripped 6 bases from V and 4 bases from J, with 10 bases between. Per the germline V gene, CDR1 is MNHNY and CDR2 is SVGAGI (reference sequence). CDR3 sequence reads: CASRSWGYNEQFF. CDR3 nucleotides: TGTGCCAGCAGATCTTGGGGTTACAATGAGCAGTTCTTC.